This TCR beta chain was recovered during a study of response to subunit inactivated influenza vaccine. One entry per CDR3 protein results from TCRdb running MiXCR on the RT-PCR reads. The table lists some 550,000 distinct CDR3 sequences, under 30% of them singletons. This CDR3 comprises 11 residues. Germline CDR1 MNHEY, CDR2 SVGAGI. Trimming shortened V by 2 bases and J by 9 bases, and 8 bases separated the two germline ends. The same sample was also used in a study of T cells expressing NK-cell markers. Per that paper: 5'RACE template switching with UMIs produced the TCR beta cDNA.

V usage is TRBV6-5 and J usage is TRBJ2-7; D perhaps matches TRBD1 (6 bases). The receptor's source is a man aged 50 to 59 who received an inactivated influenza vaccine. Sequencing used CD4+ T cells sorted from PBMCs, obtained approximately 13 days after vaccination. CDR3 protein: CASSYLGGQYF. CDR3 nucleotides: TGTGCCAGCAGTTACCTAGGGGGGCAGTACTTC.